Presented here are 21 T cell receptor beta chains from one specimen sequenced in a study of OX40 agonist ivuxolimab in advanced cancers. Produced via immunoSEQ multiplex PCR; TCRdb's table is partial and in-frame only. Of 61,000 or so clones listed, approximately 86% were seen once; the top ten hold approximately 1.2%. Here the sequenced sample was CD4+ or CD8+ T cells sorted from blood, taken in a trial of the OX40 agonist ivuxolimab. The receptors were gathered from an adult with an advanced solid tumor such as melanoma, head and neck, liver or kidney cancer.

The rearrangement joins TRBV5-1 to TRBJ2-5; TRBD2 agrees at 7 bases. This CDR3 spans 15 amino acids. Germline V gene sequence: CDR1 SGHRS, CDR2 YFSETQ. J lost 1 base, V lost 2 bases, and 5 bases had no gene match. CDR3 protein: CASSLVAGPQETQYF. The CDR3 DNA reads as TGCGCCAGCAGCTTAGTAGCGGGCCCCCAAGAGACCCAGTACTTC.

CDR3: CASSPRPGTGGMGGYTF. CDR3 DNA: TGTGCCAGCTCACCGCGTCCCGGGACAGGGGGAATGGGTGGCTACACCTTC. The V gene is TRBV18, the J gene TRBJ1-2, with 11 bases matching TRBD1. Germline V gene sequence: CDR1 KGHSH, CDR2 LQKENI. V lost 3 bases to trimming and J lost 7 bases; unmatched junction nucleotides: 13. The CDR3 covers 17 residues.

The chain's CDR3 is CASSIGGTATNEKLFF. In nucleotides, the CDR3 is TGTGCCAGTAGTATTGGCGGGACTGCAACTAATGAAAAACTGTTTTTT. The chain employs TRBV19 and TRBJ1-4; TRBD1 is a possible D gene (5 bases). This CDR3 has 16 residues. V was cut by 3 bases and J by 0 bases, with 11 bases left in between. CDR1 LNHDA and CDR2 SQIVND come from the germline V gene (reference sequence).

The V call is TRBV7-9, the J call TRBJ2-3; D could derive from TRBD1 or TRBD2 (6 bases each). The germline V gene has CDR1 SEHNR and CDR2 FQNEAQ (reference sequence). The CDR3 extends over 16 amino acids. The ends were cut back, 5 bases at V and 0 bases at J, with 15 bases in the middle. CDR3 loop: CASSTYFGGSTDTQYF. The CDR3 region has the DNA TGTGCCAGCAGCACTTACTTCGGGGGCAGCACAGATACGCAGTATTTT.

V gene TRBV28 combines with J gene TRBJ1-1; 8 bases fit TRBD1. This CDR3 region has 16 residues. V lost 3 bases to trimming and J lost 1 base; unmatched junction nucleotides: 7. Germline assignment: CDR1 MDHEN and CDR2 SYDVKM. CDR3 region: CASSFTFGTGNTEAFF. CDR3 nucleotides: TGTGCCAGCAGTTTTACCTTTGGGACAGGGAACACTGAAGCTTTCTTT.

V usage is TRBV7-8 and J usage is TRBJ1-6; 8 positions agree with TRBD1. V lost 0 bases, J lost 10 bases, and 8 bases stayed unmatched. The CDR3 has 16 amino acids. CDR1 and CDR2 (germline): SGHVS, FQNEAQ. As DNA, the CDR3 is TGTGCCAGCAGCTTAGCGCGGGACAGGTTTTCCTCACCCCTCCACTTT. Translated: CASSLARDRFSSPLHF. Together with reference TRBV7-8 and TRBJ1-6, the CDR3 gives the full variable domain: GAGVSQSPRYKVAKRGQDVALRCDPISGHVSLFWYQQALGQGPEFLTYFQNEAQLDKSGLPSDRFFAERPEGSVSTLKIQRTQQEDSAVYLCASSLARDRFSSPLHFGNGTRLTVT.

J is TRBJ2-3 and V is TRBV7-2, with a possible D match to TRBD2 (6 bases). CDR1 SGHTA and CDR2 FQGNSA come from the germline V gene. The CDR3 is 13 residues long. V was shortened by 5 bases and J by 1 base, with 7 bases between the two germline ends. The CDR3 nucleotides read TGTGCCAGCAGCCAGCGGGGCACAGATACGCAGTATTTT. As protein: CASSQRGTDTQYF.

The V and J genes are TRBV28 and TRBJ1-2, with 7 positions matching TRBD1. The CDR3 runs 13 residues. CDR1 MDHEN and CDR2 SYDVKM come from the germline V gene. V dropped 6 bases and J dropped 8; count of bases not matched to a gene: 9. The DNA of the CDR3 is TGTGCCAGCAGCCCCGGACAGGTCGGGGGCTACACCTTC. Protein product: CASSPGQVGGYTF.

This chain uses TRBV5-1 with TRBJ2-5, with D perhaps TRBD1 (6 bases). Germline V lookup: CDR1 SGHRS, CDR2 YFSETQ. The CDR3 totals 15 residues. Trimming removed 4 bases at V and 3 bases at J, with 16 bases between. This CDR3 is CASSVTAGTKETQYF. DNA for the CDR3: TGCGCCAGCAGCGTGACCGCCGGGACAAAAGAGACCCAGTACTTC. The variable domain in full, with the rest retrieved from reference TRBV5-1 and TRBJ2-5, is KAGVTQTPRYLIKTRGQQVTLSCSPISGHRSVSWYQQTPGQGLQFLFEYFSETQRNKGNFPGRFSGRQFSNSRSEMNVSTLELGDSALYLCASSVTAGTKETQYFGPGTRLLVL.

In DNA, the CDR3 is TGTGCCAGCAGCCGAGGCGGCGGGGGGATCGAGACCCAGTACTTC. This encodes CASSRGGGGIETQYF. V gene TRBV7-7 combines with J gene TRBJ2-5, with 8 bases matching TRBD2. Germline assignment: CDR1 SSHAT and CDR2 FNYEAQ (reference sequence). After removal of 5 bases from V and 5 bases from J, the junction contained 10 bases not matched to a gene. The CDR3 spans 15 residues.

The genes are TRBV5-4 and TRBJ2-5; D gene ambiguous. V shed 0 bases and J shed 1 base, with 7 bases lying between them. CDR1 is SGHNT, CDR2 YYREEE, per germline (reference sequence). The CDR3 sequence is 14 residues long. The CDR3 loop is CASSLGTIQETQYF. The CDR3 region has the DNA TGTGCCAGCAGCTTGGGGACCATCCAAGAGACCCAGTACTTC.

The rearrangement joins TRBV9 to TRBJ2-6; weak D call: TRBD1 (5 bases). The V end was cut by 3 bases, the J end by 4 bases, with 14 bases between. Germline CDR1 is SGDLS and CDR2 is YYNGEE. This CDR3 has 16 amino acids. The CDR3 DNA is TGTGCCAGCAGCGGACGACAGTTCCCAGGGGCCAACGTCCTGACTTTC. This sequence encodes CASSGRQFPGANVLTF.

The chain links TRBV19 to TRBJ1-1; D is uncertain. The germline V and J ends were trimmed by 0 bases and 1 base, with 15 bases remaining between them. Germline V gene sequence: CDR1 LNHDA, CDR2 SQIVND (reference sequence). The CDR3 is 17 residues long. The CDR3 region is CASSIDPRSRGNTEAFF. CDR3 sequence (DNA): TGTGCCAGTAGTATAGATCCCCGCTCCCGGGGGAACACTGAAGCTTTCTTT.

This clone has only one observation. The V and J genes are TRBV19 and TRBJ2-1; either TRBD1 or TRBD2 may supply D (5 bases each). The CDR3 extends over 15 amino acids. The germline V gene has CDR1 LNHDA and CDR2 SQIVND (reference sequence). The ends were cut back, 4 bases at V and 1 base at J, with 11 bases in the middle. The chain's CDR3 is CASSTPGGSYNEQFF. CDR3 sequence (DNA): TGTGCCAGTAGTACGCCTGGGGGTTCCTACAATGAGCAGTTCTTC.

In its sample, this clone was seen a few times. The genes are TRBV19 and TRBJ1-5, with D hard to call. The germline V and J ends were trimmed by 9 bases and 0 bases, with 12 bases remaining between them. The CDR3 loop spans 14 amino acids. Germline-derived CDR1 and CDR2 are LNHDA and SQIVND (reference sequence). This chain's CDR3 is CASTVSYSNQPQHF. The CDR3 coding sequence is TGTGCCAGCACAGTTTCCTATAGCAATCAGCCCCAGCATTTT.

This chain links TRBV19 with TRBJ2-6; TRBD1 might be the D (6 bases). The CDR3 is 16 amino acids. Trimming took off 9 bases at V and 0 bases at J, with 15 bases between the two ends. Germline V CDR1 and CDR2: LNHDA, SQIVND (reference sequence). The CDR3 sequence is CASAIQGDSGANVLTF. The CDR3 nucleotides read TGTGCCAGCGCGATACAGGGTGACTCTGGGGCCAACGTCCTGACTTTC.

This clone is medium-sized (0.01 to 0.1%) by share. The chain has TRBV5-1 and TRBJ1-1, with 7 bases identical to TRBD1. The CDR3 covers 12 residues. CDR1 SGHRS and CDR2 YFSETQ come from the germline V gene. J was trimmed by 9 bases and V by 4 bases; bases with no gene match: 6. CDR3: CASSLGTDKAFF. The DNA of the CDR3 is TGCGCCAGCAGCCTAGGGACAGATAAAGCTTTCTTT.

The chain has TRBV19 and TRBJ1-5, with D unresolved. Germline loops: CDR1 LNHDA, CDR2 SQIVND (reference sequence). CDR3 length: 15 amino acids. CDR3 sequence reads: CPDLGLSVCNQPQHF. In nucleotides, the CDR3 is TGTCCTGACCTGGGTCTGTCCGTTTGCAATCAGCCCCAGCATTTT.

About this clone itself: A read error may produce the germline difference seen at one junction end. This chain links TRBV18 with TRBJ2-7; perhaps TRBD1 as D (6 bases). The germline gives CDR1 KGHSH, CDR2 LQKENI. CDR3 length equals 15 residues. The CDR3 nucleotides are TGTGCCAGCTCATCACCCTCAGGGGCAGGGTACGAGCAGTACTTC. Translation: CASSSPSGAGYEQYF.

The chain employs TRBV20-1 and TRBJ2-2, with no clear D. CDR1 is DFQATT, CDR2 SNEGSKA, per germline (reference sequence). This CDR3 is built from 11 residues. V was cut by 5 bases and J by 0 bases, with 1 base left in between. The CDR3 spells CSAPNTGELFF. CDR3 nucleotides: TGCAGTGCTCCGAACACCGGGGAGCTGTTTTTT.

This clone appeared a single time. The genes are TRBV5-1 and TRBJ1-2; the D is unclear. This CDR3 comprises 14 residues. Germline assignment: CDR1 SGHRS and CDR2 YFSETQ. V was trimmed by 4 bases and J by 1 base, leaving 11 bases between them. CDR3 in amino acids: CASSPDVSNYGYTF. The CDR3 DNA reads TGCGCCAGCAGCCCGGATGTCAGTAACTATGGCTACACCTTC.